One and the same sample provided the 15 T cell receptor beta chains below, sequenced in a study of CD8+CD57+ T cells in acquired aplastic anemia (dated by TCRdb to the late 2010s). The listed sequencing device is Illumina HiSeq 2000. TCR beta VDJ combination and CDR3 sequence profiling used genomic DNA as the template. TCRdb ran its own pipeline on the public reads, namely fastp trimming at Q25 and MiXCR clone calling, and kept in-frame beta chains. Entries that share a CDR3 protein sequence are merged under the most common genes and DNA. For this sample there are about 180,000 distinct CDR3 sequences; nearly 65% appear just once. Jointly, the top ten make up roughly 43% of the sample. Patients chosen for sequencing had shown expansion of CD8+CD57+ cells by flow cytometry. Sequences were obtained from sorted CD4+, CD8+, or CD8+CD57+ T cells (not recorded which) from PBMCs. All receptors derive from a human donor with aplastic anemia.

The chain carries TRBV6-2 or TRBV6-3 and TRBJ2-5; no definite D call. The CDR3 totals 14 residues. Trimming shortened V by 2 bases and J by 2 bases, and 9 bases separated the two germline ends. Germline CDR1 and CDR2: MNHEY and SVGEGT. Here the CDR3 reads CASSYDVNQETQYF. DNA for the CDR3: TGTGCCAGCAGTTACGACGTAAATCAAGAGACCCAGTACTTC.

The genes are TRBV19 and TRBJ1-1, with D maybe TRBD1 (5 bases). V dropped 1 base and J dropped 3 bases, with 9 bases sitting between them. From germline, CDR1 is LNHDA and CDR2 SQIVND (reference sequence). The CDR3 is 14 amino acids. DNA of the CDR3: TGTGCCAGTAGTATAGTAGGAGGGGACACTGAAGCTTTCTTT. Amino acid sequence: CASSIVGGDTEAFF.

To note about this clonotype: Without the conserved terminal phenylalanine or tryptophan, this CDR3 likely stems from a read error. The DNA is omitted, as the CDR3 cannot be located on it reliably, and the CDR3 follows TCRdb's listing. The chain employs TRBV2 and TRBJ1-1; TRBD1, the D gene given by the table, was not confirmed from the DNA. Germline assignment: CDR1 SNHLY and CDR2 FYNNEI. The CDR3 has 12 residues if both end residues are counted. The CDR3 region is CASSATAQIANY.

As to this clonotype: The junction differs from germline at one of its ends, possibly a read error. This chain joins TRBV7-7 and TRBJ2-7, with D unclear. This CDR3 is built from 15 residues. Germline V CDR1 and CDR2: SSHAT, FNYEAQ (reference sequence). The CDR3 DNA follows: TGTGCTAGCAGCGCCATGGACGAATTTATGTACGAGCAGTACTTC. Amino acid sequence: CASSAMDEFMYEQYF. The full variable domain, in which reference TRBV7-7 and TRBJ2-7 provide the parts outside the CDR3, is GAGVSQSPRYKVTKRGQDVTLRCDPISSHATLYWYQQALGQGPEFLTYFNYEAQPDKSGLPSDRFSAERPEGSISTLTIQRTEQRDSAMYRCASSAMDEFMYEQYFGPGTRLTVT.

The chain has TRBV10-2 and TRBJ1-1; D unresolved. The CDR3 loop spans 13 amino acids. The V and J ends lost 4 bases and 4 bases respectively, with 10 bases between them. CDR1 WSHSY and CDR2 SAAADI come from the germline V gene. The CDR3 DNA follows: TGCGCCAGCAGTGCCGAGGGCAGCACTGAAGCTTTCTTT. Its translation is CASSAEGSTEAFF.

This rearrangement joins TRBV24-1 to TRBJ2-7, with TRBD1 as a possible D gene (6 bases). The CDR3 sequence is 15 residues long. CDR1 is KGHDR and CDR2 is SFDVKD in the germline V gene. V was clipped by 0 bases and J by 5 bases, with 13 bases between them. CDR3 in amino acids: CATSDLQGGKHEQYF. The CDR3 bases are TGTGCCACCAGTGATTTGCAAGGGGGAAAGCACGAGCAGTACTTC.

This sequence joins TRBV4-3 and TRBJ1-2; the match to TRBD1 covers 8 bases. Germline trimming cut 2 bases from V and 4 bases from J; bases unmatched to any gene: 9. Germline CDR1 LGHNA, CDR2 YSLEER. This CDR3 is 16 amino acids long. The CDR3 is CASSQSGGLSRYGYTF. The CDR3 nucleotides are TGCGCCAGCAGCCAATCAGGGGGCCTTAGTCGCTATGGCTACACCTTC.

This clonotype was recorded at least ten times. V is TRBV7-6 and J is TRBJ2-5, with 8 bases that match TRBD2. V shed 1 base and J 4 bases; nucleotides not matched to a gene: 8. Germline CDR1 SGHVS, CDR2 FNYEAQ. The length of the CDR3 is 16 residues. CDR3 sequence: CASSLDSSGGSETQYF. The CDR3 region has the DNA TGTGCCAGCAGCTTAGATAGCAGCGGGGGATCAGAGACCCAGTACTTC. The whole variable domain, filled in from reference TRBV7-6 and TRBJ2-5, reads GAGVSQSPRYKVTKRGQDVALRCDPISGHVSLYWYRQALGQGPEFLTYFNYEAQQDKSGLPNDRFSAERPEGSISTLTIQRTEQRDSAMYRCASSLDSSGGSETQYFGPGTRLLVL.

This chain links TRBV9 with TRBJ1-5; possibly TRBD1 for D (5 bases). Germline V gene data show CDR1 as SGDLS and CDR2 as YYNGEE. V lost 3 bases and J lost 1, with 11 bases in between. The CDR3 totals 15 residues. DNA for the CDR3: TGTGCCAGCAGCGAGGGGACCGCAAGCAATCAGCCCCAGCATTTT. This sequence encodes CASSEGTASNQPQHF.

The chain carries TRBV7-2 and TRBJ2-7; D is possibly TRBD1 (6 bases). CDR1 is SGHTA and CDR2 is FQGNSA in the germline V gene. The germline V and J ends were trimmed by 5 bases and 3 bases, with 14 bases remaining between them. The length of the CDR3 is 14 residues. The CDR3 is CASSPNRVGYEQYF. The CDR3 DNA sequence: TGTGCCAGCAGCCCCAACAGGGTAGGCTACGAGCAGTACTTC.

This sequence joins TRBV6-5 and TRBJ2-1; D is ambiguous. The germline V gene encodes CDR1 MNHEY and CDR2 SVGAGI. The CDR3 spans 13 residues. V lost 11 bases and J 0 bases, leaving 11 bases between the germline ends. CDR3 nucleotide sequence: TGTGCCTCGGCGGTCAGCTCCTACAATGAGCAGTTCTTC. As protein: CASAVSSYNEQFF.

The chain employs TRBV7-2 and TRBJ2-7; D might be TRBD1 (6 bases). CDR3 size: 17 residues. Germline V gene lookup returns CDR1 SGHTA and CDR2 FQGNSA. Trimming took 0 bases from V and 3 from J, leaving 18 bases between them. The DNA for the CDR3 is TGTGCCAGCAGCTTAGCGGGTGGACAGCTCCCGGGCTACGAGCAGTACTTC. Its protein product is CASSLAGGQLPGYEQYF.

This clonotype was observed at least ten times. The rearrangement links TRBV7-9 to TRBJ1-5, with D possibly TRBD1 on 6 matching bases. The V gene's germline CDR1 is SEHNR and CDR2 FQNEAQ (reference sequence). The CDR3 is 17 amino acids. Trimming took off 4 bases at V and 0 bases at J, with 16 bases between the two ends. CDR3 region: CASSSSDSRSSNQPQHF. CDR3 nucleotides: TGTGCCAGCAGCTCATCGGACAGTCGATCTAGCAATCAGCCCCAGCATTTT.

The V gene is TRBV9, the J gene TRBJ1-1; D is perhaps TRBD1 (6 bases). The V and J ends lost 6 bases and 3 bases respectively, with 12 bases between them. This CDR3 has 13 residues. CDR1 and CDR2 from the germline V gene are SGDLS and YYNGEE. The CDR3 reads CASTGRGDTEAFF. The CDR3 DNA follows: TGTGCCAGCACCGGCAGGGGTGACACTGAAGCTTTCTTT.

The chain recombines TRBV20-1 with TRBJ2-5; D is perhaps TRBD1 (6 bases). CDR3 length: 13 amino acids. V was shortened by 4 bases and J by 9 bases, with 18 bases between the two germline ends. Germline-derived CDR1 and CDR2 are DFQATT and SNEGSKA (reference sequence). CDR3 protein: CSATTGLGVPQYF. The DNA of the CDR3 is TGCAGTGCTACTACAGGGTTGGGGGTCCCCCAGTACTTC.